The source of this T cell receptor beta chain is a study of cytomegalovirus exposure and HLA in healthy donors. The study's findings and limits: In an earlier analysis, productive rearrangement rates for most beta V segments clustered near 87% or 30%. Associated with HLA alleles at 0.05 false discovery rate in a later analysis were around 15,000 TCR beta sequences. In vitro testing confirmed a few CMV-associated chains as specific for CMV antigens.

Details on this clone: What it binds is unknown.

A multiplex PCR was run with 60 Vbeta primers and 13 Jbeta primers. Generated by immunoSEQ multiplex PCR, the TCRdb table keeps only in-frame clones and is missing some. The sample consists of about 200,000 clones, 70% to 90% of them appearing once. Sequencing was performed on PBMCs. The TCR originated in a woman between 25 and 40 years old in good health and CMV-seronegative.

The CDR3 loop reads CASSWGTGNSYEQYF. The CDR3 nucleotides are TGCGCCAGCAGCTGGGGGACAGGGAACTCCTACGAGCAGTACTTC. The chain joins TRBV5-1 to TRBJ2-7, with 9 nucleotides matching TRBD1. Per the germline V gene, CDR1 is SGHRS and CDR2 is YFSETQ. There are 15 residues in the CDR3. V trimming: 3 bases; J trimming: 0 bases; junction bases outside the gene matches: 4. The full variable domain, completed using reference TRBV5-1 and TRBJ2-7, is KAGVTQTPRYLIKTRGQQVTLSCSPISGHRSVSWYQQTPGQGLQFLFEYFSETQRNKGNFPGRFSGRQFSNSRSEMNVSTLELGDSALYLCASSWGTGNSYEQYFGPGTRLTVT.